A single sample is the source of the 5 T cell receptor beta chains below, sequenced in a study of T cells after yellow fever vaccination. TCRdb processed the 5' RACE reads anew with MiXCR; each CDR3 protein has one entry. The sample has roughly 170,000 distinct CDR3 sequences, about 6.2% seen once. Source: CD4+ T cells sorted from PBMCs, taken on the day of the first yellow fever vaccination. The source is a man between 18 and 35 years old who received the YFV17D yellow fever vaccine.

This clonotype occurred many times. The germline gene is not matched at one end of the junction; a read error may be the cause. V gene TRBV3-1 combines with J gene TRBJ2-7; TRBD2 aligns across 8 bases. CDR1 and CDR2 (germline): LGHDT, YNNKEL (reference sequence). The length of the CDR3 is 13 residues. Here the CDR3 reads CASTRTSSHEQYF. The CDR3 DNA sequence: TGTGCCAGCACCCGGACTAGCTCCCACGAGCAGTACTTC.

This clonotype has a count of ten or more. The V gene is TRBV12-3 or TRBV12-4, the J gene TRBJ1-5; D gene ambiguous. The V gene lost 2 bases and the J gene lost 4 bases, with 6 bases spanning the gap. CDR3 length equals 13 residues. Here the CDR3 reads CASSLRENQPQHF. The CDR3 DNA reads TGTGCCAGCAGTTTAAGGGAAAATCAGCCCCAGCATTTT.

This clonotype was seen more than once but under ten times. The chain carries TRBV29-1 and TRBJ2-2, with 9 bases identical to TRBD1. Trimming at V came to 5 bases and at J to 8 bases, leaving 9 bases not matched to a gene. This CDR3 comprises 14 residues. Germline V gives CDR1 SQVTM, CDR2 ANQGSEA. CDR3 protein: CSVRGQGPRGELFF. As DNA, the CDR3 is TGCAGCGTTAGGGGACAGGGCCCGCGTGGGGAGCTGTTTTTT.

With regard to this clonotype: One end of the junction is discordant with germline, which a read error may explain. The chain couples TRBV5-1 to TRBJ2-7; 8 bases fit TRBD1. This CDR3 is 14 amino acids long. Germline CDR1 is SGHRS and CDR2 is YFSETQ. In DNA, the CDR3 is TGCGCCAGCAGCTTGGGACAGGGGAAGCACGAGCACTACTTC. Residues: CASSLGQGKHEHYF. The whole variable domain, filled in from reference TRBV5-1 and TRBJ2-7, reads KAGVTQTPRYLIKTRGQQVTLSCSPISGHRSVSWYQQTPGQGLQFLFEYFSETQRNKGNFPGRFSGRQFSNSRSEMNVSTLELGDSALYLCASSLGQGKHEHYFGPGTRLTVT.

Many counts were recorded for this clonotype. The chain combines TRBV5-1 with TRBJ2-4; maybe TRBD1 (6 bases). This CDR3 region has 15 residues. V lost 0 bases to trimming and J lost 9 bases, with 16 bases between them. From germline, CDR1 is SGHRS and CDR2 YFSETQ. The CDR3 nucleotides are TGCGCCAGCAGCTTGGGCGGCCCCGGGACATCCATTCAGTACTTC. Its translation is CASSLGGPGTSIQYF. The whole variable domain, remainder taken from reference TRBV5-1 and TRBJ2-4, is KAGVTQTPRYLIKTRGQQVTLSCSPISGHRSVSWYQQTPGQGLQFLFEYFSETQRNKGNFPGRFSGRQFSNSRSEMNVSTLELGDSALYLCASSLGGPGTSIQYFGAGTRLSVL.